These 32 T cell receptor beta chains came from one sample sequenced in a study of blood T cell repertoires in COVID-19. The repertoire was sequenced with immunoSEQ multiplex PCR; TCRdb's copy has only in-frame clones and lacks some. Among approximately 58,000 clones listed, approximately 81% were seen once. The sample was peripheral blood. Receptors were obtained from a man aged 35 to 55 with active COVID-19.

V is TRBV9 and J is TRBJ2-1, with 10 bases matching TRBD2. Trimming at V came to 1 base and at J to 2 bases, leaving 3 bases not matched to a gene. Germline V gene sequence: CDR1 SGDLS, CDR2 YYNGEE. CDR3 size: 16 residues. CDR3 protein: CASSVTGTSAYNEQFF. DNA for the CDR3: TGTGCCAGCAGCGTAACGGGGACTAGCGCCTACAATGAGCAGTTCTTC.

The chain combines TRBV11-2 with TRBJ2-2; no clear D. V was cut by 7 bases and J by 3 bases, with 6 bases left in between. This CDR3 has 12 residues. Germline loops: CDR1 SGHAT, CDR2 FQNNGV. CDR3 in DNA: TGTGCCAGCACCCTTCACACCGGGGAGCTGTTTTTT. Amino acid sequence: CASTLHTGELFF.

A word on this clone: Other DNA variants within this sample encode the same CDR3. The V call is TRBV6-5, the J call TRBJ1-2; 7 bases agree with TRBD1. Germline CDR1 reads MNHEY; CDR2 reads SVGAGI. There are 11 residues in the CDR3. J gave up 5 bases and V 7 bases, and 1 base lay outside the gene matches. Here the CDR3 reads CASTQGYGYTF. For the CDR3, the DNA is TGTGCCAGCACACAGGGGTATGGCTACACCTTC.

V usage is TRBV29-1 and J usage is TRBJ1-1; no reliable D call. The V gene lost 6 bases and the J gene lost 4 bases, with 18 bases spanning the gap. In germline, CDR1 is SQVTM, CDR2 ANQGSEA. The CDR3 runs to 14 residues. CDR3 nucleotide sequence: TGCAGCGTCACCGACGGCGGGGAGGGCACTGAAGCTTTCTTT. Its protein product is CSVTDGGEGTEAFF. Drawing the rest from reference TRBV29-1 and TRBJ1-1, the complete variable domain is SAVISQKPSRDICQRGTSLTIQCQVDSQVTMMFWYRQQPGQSLTLIATANQGSEATYESGFVIDKFPISRPNLTFSTLTVSNMSPEDSSIYLCSVTDGGEGTEAFFGQGTRLTVV.

The gene calls are TRBV19 and TRBJ1-3, with unresolved D. Germline lookup yields CDR1 LNHDA and CDR2 SQIVND (reference sequence). V was clipped by 5 bases and J by 0 bases, with 11 bases between them. CDR3 length equals 15 residues. As DNA, the CDR3 is TGTGCCAGTAGTGGGCAGTCAGGCTCTGGAAACACCATATATTTT. This gives the protein CASSGQSGSGNTIYF.

J is TRBJ2-2 and V is TRBV7-2; D remains unclear. There are 14 residues in the CDR3. Between the trimmed V and J ends, which lost 3 bases and 4 bases, there was a span of 9 bases. Germline values: CDR1 SGHTA, CDR2 FQGNSA. CDR3 amino acids: CASSFTPGTGELFF. The CDR3 DNA is TGTGCCAGCAGCTTTACCCCGGGCACCGGGGAGCTGTTTTTT.

The J gene is TRBJ1-5, the V gene TRBV27; D might be TRBD1 (6 bases). Between the trimmed V and J ends, which lost 8 bases and 0 bases, there was a span of 8 bases. The CDR3 sequence is 13 residues long. Per the germline V gene, CDR1 is MNHEY and CDR2 is SMNVEV (reference sequence). CDR3: CASGQHSNQPQHF. CDR3 in DNA: TGTGCCAGCGGACAGCATAGCAATCAGCCCCAGCATTTT.

The V call is TRBV6-5, the J call TRBJ1-6, with 7 positions matching TRBD1. Per germline, CDR1 MNHEY and CDR2 SVGAGI. After removal of 8 bases from V and 7 bases from J, the junction contained 8 bases not matched to a gene. This CDR3 contains 14 residues. CDR3 in DNA: TGTGCCAGCTTCCGCCGGGACAGCAATTCACCCCTCCACTTT. Its protein is CASFRRDSNSPLHF.

The rearrangement uses TRBV6-5 and TRBJ2-5; 8 bases are a match to TRBD2. V dropped 5 bases and J dropped 4; count of bases not matched to a gene: 3. This CDR3 is 13 amino acids long. Germline loops: CDR1 MNHEY, CDR2 SVGAGI. DNA of the CDR3: TGTGCCAGCAGTAGGGCGGGAGGAGAGACCCAGTACTTC. This translates into CASSRAGGETQYF.

The CDR3 DNA sequence: TGTGCCAGCTCACCAACCGCAGGGGCTGGAAACACCATATATTTT. This codes for CASSPTAGAGNTIYF. The chain employs TRBV18 and TRBJ1-3; a weak D match, TRBD1 (6 bases). The CDR3 runs 15 residues. Germline V gives CDR1 KGHSH, CDR2 LQKENI. The V gene lost 2 bases and the J gene lost 2 bases, with 10 bases spanning the gap. The full variable domain, in which reference TRBV18 and TRBJ1-3 provide the parts outside the CDR3, is NAGVMQNPRHLVRRRGQEARLRCSPMKGHSHVYWYRQLPEEGLKFMVYLQKENIIDESGMPKERFSAEFPKEGPSILRIQQVVRGDSAAYFCASSPTAGAGNTIYFGEGSWLTVV.

The chain uses TRBV6-4 and TRBJ1-1; a weak D match, TRBD1 (5 bases). Trimming stripped 5 bases from V and 5 bases from J, with 15 bases between. Germline V gene sequence: CDR1 MRHNA, CDR2 SNTAGT. The CDR3 loop spans 14 amino acids. The CDR3, as DNA: TGTGCCAGCAGTAGCGAAATGGGGGGAACTGAAGCTTTCTTT. Its protein is CASSSEMGGTEAFF.

The rearrangement links TRBV24-1 to TRBJ2-1, with D tentatively TRBD2 (5 bases). The CDR3 is 16 amino acids. The V gene's germline CDR1 is KGHDR and CDR2 SFDVKD. Trimming left V 3 bases short and J 0 bases short, with 11 bases between. CDR3 sequence: CATSDGGLSSYNEQFF. The CDR3 DNA reads TGTGCCACCAGTGATGGCGGGTTGAGCTCCTACAATGAGCAGTTCTTC.

The table lists this clone with a few counts. The chain has TRBV5-1 and TRBJ2-3; 7 positions agree with TRBD2. V lost 5 bases, J lost 0 bases, and 6 bases stayed unmatched. The germline gives CDR1 SGHRS, CDR2 YFSETQ. The CDR3 has 15 amino acids. The CDR3 here is CASRVQAGSTDTQYF. CDR3 in DNA: TGCGCCAGCAGAGTACAAGCGGGAAGCACAGATACGCAGTATTTT. Filled out from reference TRBV5-1 and TRBJ2-3, the complete variable domain reads KAGVTQTPRYLIKTRGQQVTLSCSPISGHRSVSWYQQTPGQGLQFLFEYFSETQRNKGNFPGRFSGRQFSNSRSEMNVSTLELGDSALYLCASRVQAGSTDTQYFGPGTRLTVL.

This clone was seen just once. The gene calls are TRBV9 and TRBJ2-7, with 11 bases identical to TRBD2. Germline CDR1 reads SGDLS; CDR2 reads YYNGEE. There are 15 residues in the CDR3. Trimming removed 0 bases from V and 5 bases from J; junction bases left unmatched: 4. CDR3 DNA sequence: TGTGCCAGCAGCGTAGCGGGACTAGCGGTTGACGAGCAGTACTTC. Translating it yields CASSVAGLAVDEQYF.

The rearrangement joins TRBV29-1 to TRBJ1-2; perhaps TRBD1 as D (6 bases). Trimming stripped 3 bases from V and 3 bases from J, with 8 bases between. Germline loops: CDR1 SQVTM, CDR2 ANQGSEA. There are 12 residues in the CDR3. The CDR3 nucleotides are TGCAGCGTTGATTCAGGGGACTATGGCTACACCTTC. As protein: CSVDSGDYGYTF.

The chain has TRBV6-1 and TRBJ2-7, with 8 bases identical to TRBD2. Germline V gene data show CDR1 as MNHNS and CDR2 as SASEGT. The CDR3 extends over 17 amino acids. V lost 2 bases, J lost 2 bases, and 11 bases stayed unmatched. This chain's CDR3 is CASSEWASGLLAYEQYF. The CDR3 bases are TGTGCCAGCAGTGAATGGGCTAGCGGGTTATTAGCCTACGAGCAGTACTTC.

The chain is built from TRBV5-1 and TRBJ2-1, with 9 positions matching TRBD2. Germline CDR1 and CDR2: SGHRS and YFSETQ. The CDR3 runs to 16 residues. Trimming took 5 bases from V and 6 from J; bases not matched to a gene: 12. The CDR3 DNA follows: TGCGCCAGCAGAACCCTCTCCAGAGCGGGAGGCAATGAGCAGTTCTTC. Translated: CASRTLSRAGGNEQFF.

The J gene is TRBJ1-5, the V gene TRBV28; 8 positions match TRBD1. V lost 7 bases to trimming and J lost 5 bases; unmatched junction nucleotides: 7. The CDR3 is 14 residues long. Germline-derived CDR1 and CDR2 are MDHEN and SYDVKM. The CDR3 DNA reads TGTGCCAGCATTACAGGGGGGACGCATCAGCCCCAGCATTTT. This encodes CASITGGTHQPQHF.

This chain connects TRBV6-5 to TRBJ1-1, with D perhaps TRBD1 (6 bases). Deletions cut 6 bases from V and 4 bases from J, with 15 bases between. The CDR3 consists of 14 residues. Germline V lookup: CDR1 MNHEY, CDR2 SVGAGI. The DNA for the CDR3 is TGTGCCAGCAGATCCACGGGAGGGGGCACTGAAGCTTTCTTT. Translation: CASRSTGGGTEAFF.

The chain links TRBV7-8 to TRBJ2-3; 9 nucleotides align to TRBD2. The CDR3 runs to 15 residues. The germline V gene has CDR1 SGHVS and CDR2 FQNEAQ. The V and J ends lost 3 bases and 6 bases, in that order; junction bases with no gene match: 7. In nucleotides, the CDR3 is TGTGCCAGCAGCTTGAGGCGGGAGGGGAGTGATACGCAGTATTTT. It encodes CASSLRREGSDTQYF.

The J gene is TRBJ2-2, the V gene TRBV19, with 12 bases aligning to TRBD1. The CDR3 consists of 15 residues. The V and J ends lost 10 bases and 6 bases, in that order; junction bases with no gene match: 9. The germline CDR1 and CDR2 sequences are LNHDA and SQIVND (reference sequence). CDR3 bases: TGTGCCACAAGAGGGGGACAGGGGGCCGCCGGGGAGCTGTTTTTT. It yields the protein CATRGGQGAAGELFF.

This chain links TRBV6-5 with TRBJ1-1; 9 bases match TRBD1. Trimming at V came to 9 bases and at J to 3 bases, leaving 5 bases not matched to a gene. CDR1 and CDR2 (germline): MNHEY, SVGAGI. The CDR3 contains 13 residues. CDR3 in amino acids: CASGTGSHTEAFF. In DNA form, the CDR3 reads TGTGCCAGTGGGACAGGGTCGCACACTGAAGCTTTCTTT.

The sample holds a few counts of this clone. J is TRBJ1-3 and V is TRBV2; D is unresolved. Germline V CDR1 and CDR2: SNHLY, FYNNEI. V lost 4 bases to trimming and J lost 0 bases, with 7 bases between them. This CDR3 region has 14 residues. The CDR3 spells CASSVESSGNTIYF. The CDR3 DNA reads as TGTGCCAGCAGTGTGGAGAGCTCTGGAAACACCATATATTTT.

The V gene is TRBV5-1, the J gene TRBJ2-1; perhaps TRBD2 as D (5 bases). V lost 4 bases and J 9 bases, leaving 11 bases between the germline ends. The CDR3 runs 12 residues. Germline assignment: CDR1 SGHRS and CDR2 YFSETQ. This CDR3 reads CASSERGGEQFF. The CDR3 bases are TGCGCCAGCAGCGAGCGTGGAGGTGAGCAGTTCTTC.

This clone appeared once. The chain joins TRBV9 to TRBJ2-3, with 14 bases that match TRBD2. The J segment lost 8 bases and the V segment lost 0 bases, leaving 11 bases of the junction unmatched. CDR1 and CDR2 (germline): SGDLS, YYNGEE. This CDR3 comprises 18 residues. The CDR3 spells CASSVVGGTSGSDGTQYF. As DNA, the CDR3 is TGTGCCAGCAGCGTAGTTGGAGGGACTAGCGGGAGTGATGGTACGCAGTATTTT. Using reference TRBV9 and TRBJ2-3 for the parts outside the CDR3, the full variable domain is DSGVTQTPKHLITATGQRVTLRCSPRSGDLSVYWYQQSLDQGLQFLIQYYNGEERAKGNILERFSAQQFPDLHSELNLSSLELGDSALYFCASSVVGGTSGSDGTQYFGPGTRLTVL.

V usage is TRBV6-1 and J usage is TRBJ2-3; D ambiguous. This CDR3 spans 17 amino acids. V lost 1 base and J lost 1, with 15 bases in between. In germline, CDR1 is MNHNS, CDR2 SASEGT. CDR3 DNA: TGTGCCAGCAGTGAAGGTGGCGCTAGTCTTGGCACAGATACGCAGTATTTT. Translating it yields CASSEGGASLGTDTQYF.

V usage is TRBV10-1 and J usage is TRBJ2-7, with TRBD1 as a possible D gene (6 bases). The V end was cut by 1 base, the J end by 5 bases, with 15 bases between. CDR1 is WNHNN and CDR2 is SYGVQD in the germline V gene (reference sequence). The CDR3 runs 15 residues. The chain's CDR3 is CASSELQGSIHEQYF. In nucleotides, the CDR3 is TGCGCCAGCAGTGAGTTGCAGGGGAGCATCCACGAGCAGTACTTC.

The chain has TRBV6-6 and TRBJ1-1; TRBD1 agrees at 8 bases. Germline V gives CDR1 MNHNY, CDR2 SVGAGI (reference sequence). This CDR3 region has 14 residues. V shed 5 bases and J 3 bases; nucleotides not matched to a gene: 5. The CDR3 DNA is TGTGCCAGCAGTAGACAGGGGAGAGACACTGAAGCTTTCTTT. Its protein is CASSRQGRDTEAFF.

The chain recombines TRBV4-2 with TRBJ1-5; D gene ambiguous. Germline V CDR1 and CDR2: LGHNA, YNFKEQ. The CDR3 consists of 18 residues. Trimming took 0 bases from V and 7 from J, leaving 22 bases between them. This CDR3 reads CASSQDIGGGVGGQPQHF. CDR3 sequence (DNA): TGTGCCAGCAGCCAAGATATCGGTGGTGGAGTCGGCGGGCAGCCCCAGCATTTT.

The chain couples TRBV28 to TRBJ2-3; weak D call: TRBD2 (7 bases). The V and J ends lost 5 bases and 3 bases respectively, with 18 bases between them. Germline CDR1 MDHEN, CDR2 SYDVKM. CDR3 length equals 16 residues. The CDR3 protein is CASSPTGGAWTDTQYF. In DNA form, the CDR3 reads TGTGCCAGCAGTCCTACGGGGGGCGCGTGGACAGATACGCAGTATTTT.

This clone was seen only once. V and J are TRBV5-1 and TRBJ2-3; TRBD2 matches 8 bases. This CDR3 is built from 17 residues. J lost 2 bases, V lost 0 bases, and 8 bases had no gene match. Germline V gene sequence: CDR1 SGHRS, CDR2 YFSETQ. CDR3 DNA: TGCGCCAGCAGCTTGGTGGGCGGTAGCGGGAACACAGATACGCAGTATTTT. It is translated as CASSLVGGSGNTDTQYF.

Comments on this clone: An end of the junction does not agree with germline; a read error may underlie this. J is TRBJ2-1 and V is TRBV12-5, with 7 bases that match TRBD1. Per germline, CDR1 LGHNT and CDR2 FRNRAP. The CDR3 covers 13 residues. The CDR3 region is CASGLADSGQFLF. In DNA, the CDR3 is TGTGCTAGTGGTTTGGCGGACTCGGGACAGTTCCTCTTC.